This paragraph covers one T cell receptor beta chain sequence. This sample is part of a study of siplizumab effects on memory and regulatory T cells. Assay: immunoSEQ multiplex PCR; the TCRdb copy retains only in-frame clones and omits some. The sample carries about 75,000 clones, 93% recorded once. The CDR3 is made up of 15 amino acids. Trimming removed 2 bases from V and 4 bases from J, with 15 bases in between. Germline CDR1 is SGHDT and CDR2 is YYEEEE. The specimen was CD8+ T cells sorted from blood. The source is a human donor in good health. The chain is built from TRBV5-6 and TRBJ1-2; D is perhaps TRBD1 (5 bases). In nucleotides, the CDR3 is TGTGCCAGCAGCTTAAGGGACGGACCGTTCTATGGCTACACCTTC. This translates into CASSLRDGPFYGYTF.